This TCR beta chain is from a study of response to subunit inactivated influenza vaccine. Germline CDR1 LNHDA, CDR2 SQIVND (reference sequence). The ends were cut back, 4 bases at V and 5 bases at J, with 14 bases in the middle. The CDR3 loop spans 14 amino acids. This clonotype has only a few counts. TCRdb re-analysed the RT-PCR reads in MiXCR, keeping a single row per CDR3 protein. The sample contains 450,000 to 600,000 distinct CDR3 sequences, under 9% of which appear only once. The sequence was collected from a man in his fifties or sixties who received an inactivated influenza vaccine. The material was PBMCs from blood, obtained about 24 months after vaccination. The chain combines TRBV19 with TRBJ2-5; D may be TRBD2 (5 bases). CDR3 sequence reads: CASSTAGLAETQYF. The CDR3 region has the DNA TGTGCCAGTAGTACGGCTGGGTTAGCGGAGACCCAGTACTTC. The full variable domain, in which reference TRBV19 and TRBJ2-5 provide the parts outside the CDR3, is DGGITQSPKYLFRKEGQNVTLSCEQNLNHDAMYWYRQDPGQGLRLIYYSQIVNDFQKGDIAEGYSVSREKKESFPLTVTSAQKNPTAFYLCASSTAGLAETQYFGPGTRLLVL.